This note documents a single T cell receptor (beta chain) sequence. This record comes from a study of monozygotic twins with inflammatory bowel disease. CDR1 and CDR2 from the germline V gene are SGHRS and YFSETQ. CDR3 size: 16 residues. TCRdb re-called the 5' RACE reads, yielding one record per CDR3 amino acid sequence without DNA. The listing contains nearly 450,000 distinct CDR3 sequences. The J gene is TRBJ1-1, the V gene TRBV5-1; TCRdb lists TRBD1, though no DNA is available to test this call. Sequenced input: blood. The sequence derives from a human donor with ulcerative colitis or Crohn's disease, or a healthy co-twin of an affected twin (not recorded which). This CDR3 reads CASSLELGQANTEAFF.